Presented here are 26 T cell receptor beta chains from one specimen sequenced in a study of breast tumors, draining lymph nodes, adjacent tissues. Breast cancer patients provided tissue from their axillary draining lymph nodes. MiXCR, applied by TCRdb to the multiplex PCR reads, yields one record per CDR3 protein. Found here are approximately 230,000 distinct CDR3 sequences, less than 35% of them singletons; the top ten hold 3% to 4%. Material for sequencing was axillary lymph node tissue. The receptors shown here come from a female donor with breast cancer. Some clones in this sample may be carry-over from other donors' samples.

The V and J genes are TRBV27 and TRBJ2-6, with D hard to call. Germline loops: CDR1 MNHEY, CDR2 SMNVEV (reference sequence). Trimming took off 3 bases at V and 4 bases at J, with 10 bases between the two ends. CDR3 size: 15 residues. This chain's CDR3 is CASSFQASGANVLTF. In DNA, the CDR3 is TGTGCCAGCAGTTTCCAGGCCTCCGGGGCCAACGTCCTGACTTTC.

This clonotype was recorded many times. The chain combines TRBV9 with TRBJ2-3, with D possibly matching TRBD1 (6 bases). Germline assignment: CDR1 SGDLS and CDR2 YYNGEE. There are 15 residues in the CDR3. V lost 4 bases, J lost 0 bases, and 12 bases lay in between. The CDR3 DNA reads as TGTGCCAGCAGCCGCGGACAGCCTAGCACAGATACGCAGTATTTT. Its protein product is CASSRGQPSTDTQYF. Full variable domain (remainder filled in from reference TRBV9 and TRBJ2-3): DSGVTQTPKHLITATGQRVTLRCSPRSGDLSVYWYQQSLDQGLQFLIQYYNGEERAKGNILERFSAQQFPDLHSELNLSSLELGDSALYFCASSRGQPSTDTQYFGPGTRLTVL.

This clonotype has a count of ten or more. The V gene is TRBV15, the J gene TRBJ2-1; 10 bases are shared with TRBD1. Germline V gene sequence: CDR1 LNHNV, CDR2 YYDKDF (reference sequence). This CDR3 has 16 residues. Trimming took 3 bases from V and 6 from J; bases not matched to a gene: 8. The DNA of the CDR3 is TGTGCCACCAGCAGGGCAGGTGACAGGGGGCTCAATGAGCAGTTCTTC. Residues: CATSRAGDRGLNEQFF.

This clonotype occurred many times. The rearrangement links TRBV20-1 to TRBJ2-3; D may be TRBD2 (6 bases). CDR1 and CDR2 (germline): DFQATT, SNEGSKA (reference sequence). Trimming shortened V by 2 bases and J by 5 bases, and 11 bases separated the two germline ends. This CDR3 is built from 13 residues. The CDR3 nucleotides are TGCAGTGCTAGAAAATCGGGGGAAGATACGCAGTATTTT. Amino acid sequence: CSARKSGEDTQYF.

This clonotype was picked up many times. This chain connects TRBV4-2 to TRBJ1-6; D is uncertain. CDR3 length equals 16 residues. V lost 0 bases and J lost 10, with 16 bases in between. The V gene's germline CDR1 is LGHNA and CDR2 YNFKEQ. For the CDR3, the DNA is TGTGCCAGCAGCCAAGAAAGTTGGGAAGCGGGATCACCCCTCCACTTT. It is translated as CASSQESWEAGSPLHF.

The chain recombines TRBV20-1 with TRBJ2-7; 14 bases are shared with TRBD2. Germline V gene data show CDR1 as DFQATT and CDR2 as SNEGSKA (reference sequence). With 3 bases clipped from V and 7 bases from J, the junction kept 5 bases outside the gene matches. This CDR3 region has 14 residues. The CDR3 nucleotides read TGCAGTGCTAGCCGACTAGCGGGAGGGGCGGAGCAGTACTTC. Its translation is CSASRLAGGAEQYF.

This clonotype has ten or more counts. The CDR3 loop is CASSLAGVFGKLFF. CDR3 nucleotides: TGTGCCAGCAGCCTGGCCGGGGTGTTTGGCAAACTGTTTTTT. The rearrangement links TRBV3-1 to TRBJ1-4; D is unclear. The V end lost 4 bases, the J end lost 11 bases, and 17 bases lay between the germline ends. Germline CDR1 is LGHDT and CDR2 is YNNKEL (reference sequence). CDR3 length equals 14 residues. Full variable domain (rest looked up from reference TRBV3-1 and TRBJ1-4): DTAVSQTPKYLVTQMGNDKSIKCEQNLGHDTMYWYKQDSKKFLKIMFSYNNKELIINETVPNRFSPKSPDKAHLNLHINSLELGDSAVYFCASSLAGVFGKLFFGSGTQLSVL.

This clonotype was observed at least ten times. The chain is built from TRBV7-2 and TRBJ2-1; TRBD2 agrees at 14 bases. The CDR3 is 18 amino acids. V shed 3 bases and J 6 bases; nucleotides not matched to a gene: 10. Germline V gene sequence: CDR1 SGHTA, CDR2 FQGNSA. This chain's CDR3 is CASSFRPQTSGRVNEQFF. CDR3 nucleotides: TGTGCCAGCAGCTTTAGACCTCAGACTAGCGGGAGGGTCAATGAGCAGTTCTTC.

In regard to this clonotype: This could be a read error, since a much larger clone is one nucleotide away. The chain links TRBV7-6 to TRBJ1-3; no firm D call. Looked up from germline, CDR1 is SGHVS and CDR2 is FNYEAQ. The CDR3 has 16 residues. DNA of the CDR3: TGTGCCAGCAGCGCAGTCCCGGGCTTCTCTGGAAACACCCTATATTTT. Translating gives CASSAVPGFSGNTLYF.

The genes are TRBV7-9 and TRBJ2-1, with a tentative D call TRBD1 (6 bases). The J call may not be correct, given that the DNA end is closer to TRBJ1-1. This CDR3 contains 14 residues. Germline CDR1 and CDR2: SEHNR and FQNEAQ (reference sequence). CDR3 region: CASSLVGGSTEAFF. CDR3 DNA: TGTGCCAGCAGCTTAGTGGGGGGCAGCACTGAAGCTTTCTTT.

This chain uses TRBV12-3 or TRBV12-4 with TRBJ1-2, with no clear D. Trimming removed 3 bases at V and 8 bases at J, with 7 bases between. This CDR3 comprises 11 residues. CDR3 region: CASSLMGGYTF. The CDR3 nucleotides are TGTGCCAGCAGTTTGATGGGCGGCTACACCTTC.

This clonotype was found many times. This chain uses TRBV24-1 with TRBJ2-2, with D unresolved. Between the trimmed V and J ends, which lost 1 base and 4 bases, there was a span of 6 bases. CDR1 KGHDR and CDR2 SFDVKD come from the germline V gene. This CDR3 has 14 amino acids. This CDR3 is CATSDFTRTGELFF. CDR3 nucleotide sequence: TGTGCCACCAGTGATTTTACCCGCACCGGGGAGCTGTTTTTT.

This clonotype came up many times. CDR3 protein: CSAPWGYGYTF. Written as DNA, the CDR3 is TGCAGTGCGCCGTGGGGCTATGGCTACACCTTC. The chain links TRBV20-1 to TRBJ1-2; D is ambiguous. Trimming took 6 bases from V and 4 from J, leaving 9 bases between them. CDR3 size: 11 residues. CDR1 is DFQATT and CDR2 is SNEGSKA in the germline V gene (reference sequence).

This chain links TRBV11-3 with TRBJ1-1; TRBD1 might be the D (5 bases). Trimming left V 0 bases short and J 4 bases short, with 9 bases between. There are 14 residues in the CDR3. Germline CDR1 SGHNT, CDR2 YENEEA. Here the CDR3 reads CASSLEGGTTEAFF. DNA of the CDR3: TGTGCCAGCAGCTTAGAAGGCGGGACCACTGAAGCTTTCTTT. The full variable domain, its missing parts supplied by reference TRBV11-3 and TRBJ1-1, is EAGVVQSPRYKIIEKKQPVAFWCNPISGHNTLYWYLQNLGQGPELLIRYENEEAVDDSQLPKDRFSAERLKGVDSTLKIQPAELGDSAVYLCASSLEGGTTEAFFGQGTRLTVV.

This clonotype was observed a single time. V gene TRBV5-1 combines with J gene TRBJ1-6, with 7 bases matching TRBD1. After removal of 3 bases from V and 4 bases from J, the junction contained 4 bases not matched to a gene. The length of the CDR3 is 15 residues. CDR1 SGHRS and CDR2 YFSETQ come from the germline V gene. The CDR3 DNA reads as TGCGCCAGCAGCTCCCGACAGGGATATAATTCACCCCTCCACTTT. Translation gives CASSSRQGYNSPLHF.

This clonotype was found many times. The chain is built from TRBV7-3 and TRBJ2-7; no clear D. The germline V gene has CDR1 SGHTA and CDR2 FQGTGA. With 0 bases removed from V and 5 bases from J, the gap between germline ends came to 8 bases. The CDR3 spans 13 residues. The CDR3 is CASSLTKRHEQYF. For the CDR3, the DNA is TGTGCCAGCAGCTTAACGAAGCGCCACGAGCAGTACTTC.

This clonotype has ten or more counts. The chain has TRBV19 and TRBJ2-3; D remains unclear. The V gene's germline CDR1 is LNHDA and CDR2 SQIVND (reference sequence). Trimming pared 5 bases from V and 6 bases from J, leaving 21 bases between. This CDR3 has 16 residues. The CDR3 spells CASSPLGNWGWDTQYF. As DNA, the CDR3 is TGTGCCAGTAGTCCCCTTGGGAACTGGGGATGGGATACGCAGTATTTT.

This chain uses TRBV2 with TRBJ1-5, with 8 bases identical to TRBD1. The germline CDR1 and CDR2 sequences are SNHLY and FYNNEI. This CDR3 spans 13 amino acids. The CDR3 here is CAQAGDRNQPQHF. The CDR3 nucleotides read TGTGCTCAGGCCGGGGACAGGAATCAGCCCCAGCATTTT. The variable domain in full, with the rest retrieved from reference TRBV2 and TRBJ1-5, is EPEVTQTPSHQVTQMGQEVILRCVPISNHLYFYWYRQILGQKVEFLVSFYNNEISEKSEIFDDQFSVERPDGSNFTLKIRSTKLEDSAMYFCAQAGDRNQPQHFGDGTRLSIL.

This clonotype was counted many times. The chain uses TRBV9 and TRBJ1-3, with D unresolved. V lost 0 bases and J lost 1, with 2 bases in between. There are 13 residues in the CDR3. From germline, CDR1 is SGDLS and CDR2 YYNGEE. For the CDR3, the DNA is TGTGCCAGCAGCGTAGGGTCTGGAAACACCATATATTTT. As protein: CASSVGSGNTIYF. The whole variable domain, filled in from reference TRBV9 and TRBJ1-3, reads DSGVTQTPKHLITATGQRVTLRCSPRSGDLSVYWYQQSLDQGLQFLIQYYNGEERAKGNILERFSAQQFPDLHSELNLSSLELGDSALYFCASSVGSGNTIYFGEGSWLTVV.

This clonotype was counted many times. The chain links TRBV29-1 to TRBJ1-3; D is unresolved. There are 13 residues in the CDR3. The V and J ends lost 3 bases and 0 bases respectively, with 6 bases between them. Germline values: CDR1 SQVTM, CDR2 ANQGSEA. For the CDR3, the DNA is TGCAGCGTTGAGGTGGGCTCTGGAAACACCATATATTTT. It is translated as CSVEVGSGNTIYF. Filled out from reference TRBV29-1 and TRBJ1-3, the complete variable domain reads SAVISQKPSRDICQRGTSLTIQCQVDSQVTMMFWYRQQPGQSLTLIATANQGSEATYESGFVIDKFPISRPNLTFSTLTVSNMSPEDSSIYLCSVEVGSGNTIYFGEGSWLTVV.

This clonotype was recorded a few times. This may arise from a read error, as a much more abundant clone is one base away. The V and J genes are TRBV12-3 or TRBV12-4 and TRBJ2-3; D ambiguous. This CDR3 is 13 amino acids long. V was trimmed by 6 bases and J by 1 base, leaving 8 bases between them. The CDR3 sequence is CASRSTGTDTQYF. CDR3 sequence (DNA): TGTGCCAGCAGGAGCACAGGCACAGATACGCAGTATTTT.

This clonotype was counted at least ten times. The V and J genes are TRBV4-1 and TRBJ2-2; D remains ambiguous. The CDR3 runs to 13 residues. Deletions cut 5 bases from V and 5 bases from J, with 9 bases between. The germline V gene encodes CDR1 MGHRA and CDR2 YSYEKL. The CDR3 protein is CASSSLGTGELFF. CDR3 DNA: TGCGCCAGCAGCAGTCTGGGAACCGGGGAGCTGTTTTTT.

CDR3 nucleotide sequence: TGTGCCAGCAGTTTAATAGGGAGCAATGAAAAACTGTTTTTT. Protein sequence: CASSLIGSNEKLFF. The chain employs TRBV28 and TRBJ1-4; no clear D gene. Trimming took off 2 bases at V and 5 bases at J, with 9 bases between the two ends. The CDR3 contains 14 residues. Per the germline V gene, CDR1 is MDHEN and CDR2 is SYDVKM.

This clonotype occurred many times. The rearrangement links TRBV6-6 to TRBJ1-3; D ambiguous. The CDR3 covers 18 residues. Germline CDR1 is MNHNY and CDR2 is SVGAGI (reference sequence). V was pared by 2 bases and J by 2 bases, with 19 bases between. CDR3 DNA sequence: TGTGCCAGCAGTTACGGAGGAAGCCAGGCTCTCCCTGGAAACACCATATATTTT. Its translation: CASSYGGSQALPGNTIYF.

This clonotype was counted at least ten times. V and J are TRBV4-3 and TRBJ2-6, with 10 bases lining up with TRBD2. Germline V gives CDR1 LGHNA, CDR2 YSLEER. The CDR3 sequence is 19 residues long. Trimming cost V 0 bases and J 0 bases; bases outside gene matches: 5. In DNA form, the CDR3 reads TGCGCCAGCAGCCAAGAAAGCGGGGGGGCCGACTCTGGGGCCAACGTCCTGACTTTC. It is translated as CASSQESGGADSGANVLTF.

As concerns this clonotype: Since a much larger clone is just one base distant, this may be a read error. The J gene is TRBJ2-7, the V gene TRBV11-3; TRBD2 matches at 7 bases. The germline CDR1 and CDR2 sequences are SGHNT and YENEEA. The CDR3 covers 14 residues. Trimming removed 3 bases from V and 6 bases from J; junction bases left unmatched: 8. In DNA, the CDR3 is TGTGCCAGCAGCTTCACCGGGAGGTCTTGCGAGCAGTACTTC. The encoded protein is CASSFTGRSCEQYF.